The clone carrying this T cell receptor (beta chain) came up once. Compared with germline, one end of the junction differs, possibly owing to a read error. Assay used: immunoSEQ multiplex PCR; TCRdb lists only in-frame clones, some missing. The table records about 83,000 clones, just over 90% of them present only once. Germline CDR1 is WNHNN and CDR2 is SYGVQD (reference sequence). CDR3 length equals 12 residues. This specimen belongs to a study of technical replicates of blood from four donors. The rearrangement links TRBV10-1 to TRBJ2-3; 11 positions match TRBD2. The sample taken for sequencing was T cells isolated from PBMCs. This clonotype was sampled from a human donor in good health. The CDR3 nucleotides read TGCGCCAGCAGTCTGGGACTAGCGGATCATAGGTTT. It is translated as CASSLGLADHRF.